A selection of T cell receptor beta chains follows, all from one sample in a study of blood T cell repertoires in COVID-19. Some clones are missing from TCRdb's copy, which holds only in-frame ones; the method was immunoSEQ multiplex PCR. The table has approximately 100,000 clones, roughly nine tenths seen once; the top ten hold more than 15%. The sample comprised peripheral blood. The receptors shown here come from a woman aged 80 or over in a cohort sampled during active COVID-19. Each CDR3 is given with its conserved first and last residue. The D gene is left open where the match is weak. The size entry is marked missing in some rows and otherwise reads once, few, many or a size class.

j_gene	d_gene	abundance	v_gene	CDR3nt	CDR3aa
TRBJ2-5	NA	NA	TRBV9	TGTGCCAGCAGCGTAGGATTAGCGAACCAAGAGACCCAGTACTTC	CASSVGLANQETQYF
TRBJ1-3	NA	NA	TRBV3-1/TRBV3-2	TGTGCCAGCAGCCAAGAAGGGGTGGCCAGGTCTGGAAACACCATATATTTT	CASSQEGVARSGNTIYF
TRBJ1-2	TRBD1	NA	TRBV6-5	TGTGCCATAGGGACAGCCGTAAACTATGGCTACACCTTC	CAIGTAVNYGYTF
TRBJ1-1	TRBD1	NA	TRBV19	TGTGCCAGTAGTGCAGGACAGGCCTCCAAGGAAGCTTTCTTT	CASSAGQASKEAFF
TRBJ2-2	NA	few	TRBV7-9	TGTGCCAGCAGCTTAAGAGGGAACGGGGAGCTGTTTTTT	CASSLRGNGELFF
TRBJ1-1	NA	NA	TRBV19	TGTGCCAGTAGTAGTGTCGAGAGGGTTGTAGGTGAAGCTTTCTTT	CASSSVERVVGEAFF
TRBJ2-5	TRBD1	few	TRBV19	TGTGCCAGTAGTGGGACAGAAAAAGAGACCCAGTACTTC	CASSGTEKETQYF
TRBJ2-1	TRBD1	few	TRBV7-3	TGTGCCAGCAGCTTAATGCAGGGGGCAGGAGAGCAGTTCTTC	CASSLMQGAGEQFF
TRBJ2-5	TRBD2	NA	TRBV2	TGTGCCAGCAGTGAAGGGCTAGCGGGGGCCCAAGAGACCCAGTACTTC	CASSEGLAGAQETQYF
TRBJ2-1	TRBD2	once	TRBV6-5	TGTGCCAGCAGGGTGGGGACTAGCGGACCCCAGTTCTTC	CASRVGTSGPQFF
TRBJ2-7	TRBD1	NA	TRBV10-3	TGTGCCATCAGTAGTGTTTCCGGGACAGGAACTTCCTACGAGCAGTACTTC	CAISSVSGTGTSYEQYF
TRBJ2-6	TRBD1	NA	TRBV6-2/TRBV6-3	TGTGCCAGCAGTAGACAGGGCCTCTCTGGGGCCAACGTCCTGACTTTC	CASSRQGLSGANVLTF
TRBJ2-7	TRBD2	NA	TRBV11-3	TGTGCCAGCAGCCGGGGGGGGTCCTACGAGCAGTACTTC	CASSRGGSYEQYF
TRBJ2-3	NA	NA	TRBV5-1	TGCGCCAGCAGCTTCCAGGAGGGAGATACGCAGTATTTT	CASSFQEGDTQYF
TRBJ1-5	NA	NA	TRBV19	TGTGCCAGTAGTATAGGTGGAGCAAGGCCGAATCAGCCCCAGCATTTT	CASSIGGARPNQPQHF
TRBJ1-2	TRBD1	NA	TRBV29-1	TGCAGCGTTATGACAGGGTTGGCTAACTATGGCTACACCTTC	CSVMTGLANYGYTF
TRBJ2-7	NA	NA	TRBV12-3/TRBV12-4	TGTGCCAGCAGTTTAGCCAGGGGGGACGAGCAGTACTTC	CASSLARGDEQYF
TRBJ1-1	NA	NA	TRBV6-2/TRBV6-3	TGTGCCAGCAGTTACCGAGGGTACACTGAAGCTTTCTTT	CASSYRGYTEAFF
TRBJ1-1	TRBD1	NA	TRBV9	TGTGCCAGCAGCGCCGGGACAGGGGACACTGAAGCTTTCTTT	CASSAGTGDTEAFF
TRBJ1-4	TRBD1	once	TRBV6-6	TGTGCCAGCAGGTACGGACAGGCCTCTAATGAAAAACTGTTTTTT	CASRYGQASNEKLFF
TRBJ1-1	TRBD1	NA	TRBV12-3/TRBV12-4	TGTGCCAGCAGAAAGAACAGGGGAGAAGCTTTCTTT	CASRKNRGEAFF
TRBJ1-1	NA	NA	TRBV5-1	TGCGCCAGCAGCTTGAACTCCGTCCGTACTGAAGCTTTCTTT	CASSLNSVRTEAFF
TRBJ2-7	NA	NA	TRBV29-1	TGCAGCGTTGCGGGAAGCTACGAGCAGTACTTC	CSVAGSYEQYF
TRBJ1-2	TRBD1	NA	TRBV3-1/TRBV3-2	TGTGCCAGCAGCCAAGAATCCCCATCAGGGGGCGGCGGCTACACCTTC	CASSQESPSGGGGYTF
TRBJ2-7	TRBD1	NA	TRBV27	TGTGCCAGCAGTTTGGGACAGGGGGCGTTCTACGAGCAGTACTTC	CASSLGQGAFYEQYF
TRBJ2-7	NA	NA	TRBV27	TGTGCCAGCAGTTTGAACGAGATATCCTACGAGCAGTACTTC	CASSLNEISYEQYF
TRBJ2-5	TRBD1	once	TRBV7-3	TGTGCCAGCAGCTTAGGGACAGGGTTGGAGACCCAGTACTTC	CASSLGTGLETQYF
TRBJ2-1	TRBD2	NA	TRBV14	TGTGCCAGCAGCCAAGTTAGCGGGAGTTGGGGTGAGCAGTTCTTC	CASSQVSGSWGEQFF
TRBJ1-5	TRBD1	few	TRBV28	TGTGCCAGCCGGACAGGGACGTGGCAGCCCCAGCATTTT	CASRTGTWQPQHF
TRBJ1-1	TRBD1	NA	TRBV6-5	TGTGCCAGCAGTTGGACAGGGGACACTGAAGCTTTCTTT	CASSWTGDTEAFF
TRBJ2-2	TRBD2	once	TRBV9	TGTGCCAGCAGCCTTGGGACTAGCGGGAGTAACACCGGGGAGCTGTTTTTT	CASSLGTSGSNTGELFF
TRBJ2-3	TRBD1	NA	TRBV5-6	TGTGCCAGCAGCCCTCCGGGACAGGGGGGAGATACGCAGTATTTT	CASSPPGQGGDTQYF
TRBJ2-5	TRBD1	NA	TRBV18	TGTGCCAGCTCCCCGAGGACAGGTCCGGGACCAAGAGAGACCCAGTACTTC	CASSPRTGPGPRETQYF
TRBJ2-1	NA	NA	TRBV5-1	TGCGCCAGCAGCTTGCAGGGGAGCTCCTACAATGAGCAGTTCTTC	CASSLQGSSYNEQFF
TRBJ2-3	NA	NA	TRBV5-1	TGCGCCAGCAGCTTGGCCGCTAGCCTAAGAGGGGATACGCAGTATTTT	CASSLAASLRGDTQYF
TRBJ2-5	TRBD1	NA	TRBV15	TGTGCCACCAGCAGTCACTTGGACAGGGCAGAGACCCAGTACTTC	CATSSHLDRAETQYF
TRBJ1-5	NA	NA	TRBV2	TGTGCCAGCATTCCGGACAGCGGCTTAAGGAATCAGCCCCAGCATTTT	CASIPDSGLRNQPQHF
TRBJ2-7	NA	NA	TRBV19	TGTGCCAGTAGTATAGCGGTAAGCTCCTACGAGCAGTACTTC	CASSIAVSSYEQYF
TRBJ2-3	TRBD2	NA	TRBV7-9	TGTGCCAGCAGCGTAGGCGCTAGCGGGGAGGGATCAGATACGCAGTATTTT	CASSVGASGEGSDTQYF
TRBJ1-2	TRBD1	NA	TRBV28	TGTGCCAGCCGGACAGGGGACAACTATGGCTACACCTTC	CASRTGDNYGYTF
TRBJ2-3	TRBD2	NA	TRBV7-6	TGTGCCAGCAGCTCCACCGCGGGAGGGCTGGCAGATACGCAGTATTTT	CASSSTAGGLADTQYF
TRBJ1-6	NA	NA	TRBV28	TGTGCCAGCAGTTCACGGGGGTATAATTCACCCCTCCACTTT	CASSSRGYNSPLHF
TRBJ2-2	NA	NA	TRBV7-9	TGTGCCAGCAGCTGGGGGGACAGAATGACCGGGGAGCTGTTTTTT	CASSWGDRMTGELFF
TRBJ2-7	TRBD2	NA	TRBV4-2	TGTGCCAGCAGCCAAACTAGCGGGGGGGCATACGAGCAGTACTTC	CASSQTSGGAYEQYF
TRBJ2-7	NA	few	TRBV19	TGTGCCAGTAGTAAGACCGGGACATATTACGAGCAGTACTTC	CASSKTGTYYEQYF
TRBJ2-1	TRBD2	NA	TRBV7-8	TGTGCCAGCAGCCGAGCCAGCGGGATCTCCTACAATGAGCAGTTCTTC	CASSRASGISYNEQFF
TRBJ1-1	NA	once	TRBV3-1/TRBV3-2	TGTGCCAGCAGCCAAGTATCCCCTAACACTGAAGCTTTCTTT	CASSQVSPNTEAFF
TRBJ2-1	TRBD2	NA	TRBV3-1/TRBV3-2	TGTGCCAGCAGCACGACAAGCGGGAGCTACAATGAGCAGTTCTTC	CASSTTSGSYNEQFF
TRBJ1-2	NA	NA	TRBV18	TGTGCCAGCTCACCACCATACAGGGCAGATGGCTACACCTTC	CASSPPYRADGYTF
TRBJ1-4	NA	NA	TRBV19	TGTGCCAGTAGTATAGATCGGAATGAAAAACTGTTTTTT	CASSIDRNEKLFF
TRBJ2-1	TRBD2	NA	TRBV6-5	TGTGCCAGCAGGATAGGACTAGCGGGGTACAATGAGCAGTTCTTC	CASRIGLAGYNEQFF
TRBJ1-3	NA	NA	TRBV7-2	TGTGCCAGCAGCTCGATGATGACAGCTAACTCTGGAAACACCATATATTTT	CASSSMMTANSGNTIYF
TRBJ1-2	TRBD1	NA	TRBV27	TGTGCCAGCAGCTCCGGGACAGGGAACTATGGCTACACCTTC	CASSSGTGNYGYTF
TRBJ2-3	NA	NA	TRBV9	TGTGCCAGCAGCTATGGATCGGGAGATACGCAGTATTTT	CASSYGSGDTQYF